Listed below are T cell receptor beta chains from one sample, sequenced in a study of blood T cell repertoires in COVID-19. The method was immunoSEQ multiplex PCR; TCRdb's version includes in-frame clones alone and lacks a portion of them. Found here are 150,000 to 170,000 clones, approximately 80% of them singletons; the top ten hold over 25%. Sequencing was performed on peripheral blood. The receptors were gathered from a woman aged 55-70 years with acute or convalescent COVID-19. Both conserved end residues are part of each CDR3. D genes are given only for firm matches. Clone size, where shown, is once, few, many, or a class for clones that have expanded.

v_call	j_call	d_call	clone_size	cdr3_nt	cdr3_aa
TRBV30	TRBJ1-4	.	.	TGTGCCTGGAGTGGACAGATTAATGAAAAACTGTTTTTT	CAWSGQINEKLFF
TRBV19	TRBJ2-1	TRBD1	.	TGTGCCACGGGACAGGGTAATAATAATGAGCAGTTCTTC	CATGQGNNNEQFF
TRBV28	TRBJ2-1	TRBD1	.	TGTGCCACCACAGGAACAGGGGGTGATGAGCAGTTCTTC	CATTGTGGDEQFF
TRBV6-5	TRBJ2-7	TRBD1	.	TGTGCCAGCAGTCGAGGGATGACAGGGACCTACGAGCAGTACTTC	CASSRGMTGTYEQYF
TRBV2	TRBJ1-2	.	.	TGTGCCAGCAGCAGTCAGGGCCTGACCTTGGATGGCTACACCTTC	CASSSQGLTLDGYTF
TRBV28	TRBJ1-2	.	.	TGTGCCAGCGGCGGGGGCCAGGATGGCTACACCTTC	CASGGGQDGYTF
TRBV10-1	TRBJ1-1	TRBD1	.	TGCGCCAGCAGTCTCGGAGGGACAGCCAGCACTGAAGCTTTCTTT	CASSLGGTASTEAFF
TRBV2	TRBJ1-2	TRBD1	once	TGTGCCAGCAGTTTTGGAGACAGGGGTAAGGGCTACACCTTC	CASSFGDRGKGYTF
TRBV11-3	TRBJ1-1	.	.	TGTGCCAGCAGCCTCGGGGGGACAAACACTGAAGCTTTCTTT	CASSLGGTNTEAFF
TRBV5-5	TRBJ1-2	.	.	TGTGCCAGCAGCTTGGAGCAGGGGAGGGATGGCTACACCTTC	CASSLEQGRDGYTF
TRBV5-6	TRBJ1-6	TRBD1	few	TGTGCCAGCAGCGAGGACAGGGGAACCTATAATTCACCCCTCCACTTT	CASSEDRGTYNSPLHF
TRBV28	TRBJ2-3	.	.	TGTGCCAGCAGTTCGATGATTACAGGGTCGGAAGATACGCAGTATTTT	CASSSMITGSEDTQYF
TRBV27	TRBJ1-5	TRBD1	.	TGTGCCAGCAGTTTTGGGACAGGGGGGAATCAGCCCCAGCATTTT	CASSFGTGGNQPQHF
TRBV5-1	TRBJ1-1	.	once	TGCGCCAGCAGCATAGGACACAATGGCCCGAAAGGTGAAGCTTTCTTT	CASSIGHNGPKGEAFF
TRBV5-1	TRBJ1-3	.	.	TGCGCCAGCAGATCCGGGGATGGAAACACCATATATTTT	CASRSGDGNTIYF
TRBV30	TRBJ1-4	TRBD1	.	TGTGCCTGGAGTGAACAGGGGGCACCTAATGAAAAACTGTTTTTT	CAWSEQGAPNEKLFF
TRBV3-1/TRBV3-2	TRBJ2-6	TRBD2	.	TGTGCCAGCAGCCAAACGGGGGGGTCAGCTGGGGCCAACGTCCTGACTTTC	CASSQTGGSAGANVLTF
TRBV6-5	TRBJ1-5	.	.	TGTGCCAGCAATCCAGGCCAGATCAATCAGCCCCAGCATTTT	CASNPGQINQPQHF
TRBV23-1	TRBJ2-1	.	.	TGCGCCAGCAGTCGCGGCGGGGCCACGAACAATGAGCAGTTCTTC	CASSRGGATNNEQFF
TRBV7-8	TRBJ1-5	.	.	TGTGCCAGCAGCTTAGTAGCGGGTTGGGGCAATCAGCCCCAGCATTTT	CASSLVAGWGNQPQHF
TRBV30	TRBJ2-1	TRBD2	.	TGTGCCTGGAGTGTACCCCCCCTAGCGGGGGGCAGAGATGAGCAGTTCTTC	CAWSVPPLAGGRDEQFF
TRBV20-1	TRBJ1-2	.	.	TGCAGTGCTAGTCTCAGGCCCTCCTATGGCTACACCTTC	CSASLRPSYGYTF
TRBV3-1/TRBV3-2	TRBJ1-4	TRBD1	.	TGTGCCAGCAGCCAAGATCGTGGACAGGGACCAACTAATGAAAAACTGTTTTTT	CASSQDRGQGPTNEKLFF
TRBV15	TRBJ2-3	TRBD1	.	TGTGCCACCAGCAGAGATATCCCGACAGGGGCTAGCACAGATACGCAGTATTTT	CATSRDIPTGASTDTQYF
TRBV6-5	TRBJ2-1	.	.	TGTGCCAGCAGTTACTCAAGGGGAAACAATGAGCAGTTCTTC	CASSYSRGNNEQFF
TRBV9	TRBJ2-2	TRBD2	.	TGTGCCAGCAGCGCTATAGCGGGGGGGCTCACCGGGGAGCTGTTTTTT	CASSAIAGGLTGELFF
TRBV27	TRBJ1-6	TRBD1	.	TGTGCCAGCACCGGGGGGACAGGGGCCTTGATTTTT	CASTGGTGALIF
TRBV5-4	TRBJ1-5	TRBD1	.	TGTGCCAGCAGCTTACAGGGGGGCAATCAGCCCCAGCATTTT	CASSLQGGNQPQHF
TRBV7-2	TRBJ1-2	TRBD1	many	TGTGCCAGCAGCACCCGACAGGGGGCAATGTCTGGCTACACCTTC	CASSTRQGAMSGYTF
TRBV18	TRBJ2-1	TRBD1	.	TGTGCCAGCTCACAGGGACAGGGGGAAGTCCAGTTCTTC	CASSQGQGEVQFF
TRBV7-3	TRBJ1-2	.	.	TGTGCCAGCAGCCAAGGACAGCTTTATGGCTACACCTTC	CASSQGQLYGYTF
TRBV5-1	TRBJ1-5	.	.	TGCGCCAGCAGCCCTGGCGGCGGGGAGGGTCAGCCCCAGCATTTT	CASSPGGGEGQPQHF
TRBV3-1/TRBV3-2	TRBJ2-6	TRBD1	.	TGTGCCAGCAGCTTCCACAGGGGGCATTACGCTGGGGCCAACGTCCTGACTTTC	CASSFHRGHYAGANVLTF
TRBV7-9	TRBJ1-6	.	.	TGTGCCAGCAGCTTAGAGAGTTTGGTGAATTCACCCCTCCACTTT	CASSLESLVNSPLHF
TRBV6-2/TRBV6-3	TRBJ2-1	.	.	TGTGCCAGCAGTTACTCGGGGGGATACAATGAGCAGTTCTTC	CASSYSGGYNEQFF
TRBV28	TRBJ1-1	.	.	TGTGCCAGCAGACTCAGTGGGGGCCGGACTGAAGCTTTCTTT	CASRLSGGRTEAFF
TRBV7-2	TRBJ2-5	.	.	TGTGCCAGCAGCTTAGCGGGCCGGAAAGAGACCCAGTACTTC	CASSLAGRKETQYF
TRBV27	TRBJ2-7	TRBD1	.	TGTGCCAGCAAGAGACAGGGATTCCTTCACGAGCAGTACTTC	CASKRQGFLHEQYF
TRBV4-1	TRBJ1-5	TRBD1	.	TGCGCCAGCAGCCACCCGAAAAGGACAGGGTTTAGCAATCAGCCCCAGCATTTT	CASSHPKRTGFSNQPQHF
TRBV5-1	TRBJ2-4	.	.	TGCGCCAGCAGCGACAGGGCCAAAAACATTCAGTACTTC	CASSDRAKNIQYF
TRBV5-1	TRBJ2-3	.	.	TGCGCCAGCAGCTTCTCGAAGCTATCTAGCACAGATACGCAGTATTTT	CASSFSKLSSTDTQYF
TRBV15	TRBJ1-2	TRBD1	once	TGTGCCACCAGCCGGGACAGGGAGTATGGCTACACCTTC	CATSRDREYGYTF
TRBV6-5	TRBJ1-1	.	.	TGTGCCAGCAGTTTGACGGGGGGCATAGAAGCTTTCTTT	CASSLTGGIEAFF
TRBV11-3	TRBJ2-2	TRBD1	once	TGTGCCAGCAGCTTAGGCCGGCAGGGGGCGCTCGGGGAGCTGTTTTTT	CASSLGRQGALGELFF
TRBV9	TRBJ2-3	.	.	TGTGCCAGCAGCGTAGGCAGGGCCGGCACAGATACGCAGTATTTT	CASSVGRAGTDTQYF
TRBV6-1	TRBJ1-2	.	.	TGTGCCAGCAGTGAGGCAGGGTATAACTATGGCTACACCTTC	CASSEAGYNYGYTF
TRBV7-2	TRBJ1-5	.	.	TGTGCCAGCAGCTTAGGATCCAGGGGTGGACAGCCCCAGCATTTT	CASSLGSRGGQPQHF
TRBV6-5	TRBJ2-1	TRBD2	.	TGTGCCAGCAGTCCCGGGACTAGCGGGGATCTTAGGCAGTTCTTC	CASSPGTSGDLRQFF
TRBV19	TRBJ1-1	.	.	TGTGCCAGTAGTGGGGCCCTGAACACTGAAGCTTTCTTT	CASSGALNTEAFF
TRBV7-9	TRBJ2-2	.	.	TGTGCCAGCAGCTCGGGATTCCCCACGAACACCGGGGAGCTGTTTTTT	CASSSGFPTNTGELFF
TRBV12-3/TRBV12-4	TRBJ1-6	.	.	TGTGCCAGCAGTTTCGGGGTGAATTCACCCCTCCACTTT	CASSFGVNSPLHF
TRBV11-3	TRBJ1-2	TRBD1	.	TGTGCCAGCAGCCTCTACAGGGACAGGGCTGGTCGTTATGGCTACACCTTC	CASSLYRDRAGRYGYTF
TRBV4-1	TRBJ2-2	TRBD2	.	TGCGCCAGCAGCCAGACCGGGACTAGCGGGGCAATGGAGCTGTTTTTT	CASSQTGTSGAMELFF
TRBV24-1	TRBJ2-1	.	.	TGTGCCACCAGGAGGGGGCCGGGGGCCCCCAATGAGCAGTTCTTC	CATRRGPGAPNEQFF